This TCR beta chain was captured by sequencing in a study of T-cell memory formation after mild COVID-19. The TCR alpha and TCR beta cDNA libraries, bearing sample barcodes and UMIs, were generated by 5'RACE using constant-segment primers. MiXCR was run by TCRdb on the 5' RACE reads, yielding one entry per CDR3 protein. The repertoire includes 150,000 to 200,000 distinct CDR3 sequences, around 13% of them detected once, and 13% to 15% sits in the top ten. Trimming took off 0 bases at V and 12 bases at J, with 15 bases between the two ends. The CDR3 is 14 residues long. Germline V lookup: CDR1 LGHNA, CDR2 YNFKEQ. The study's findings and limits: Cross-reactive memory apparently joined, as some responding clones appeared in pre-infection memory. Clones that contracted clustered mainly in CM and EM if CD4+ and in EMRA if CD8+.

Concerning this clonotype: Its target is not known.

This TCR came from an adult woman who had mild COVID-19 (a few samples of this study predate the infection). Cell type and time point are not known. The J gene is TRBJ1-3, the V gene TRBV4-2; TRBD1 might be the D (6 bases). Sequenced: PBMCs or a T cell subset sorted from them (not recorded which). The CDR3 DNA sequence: TGTGCCAGCAGCCAAGATGGCGACAGGACTCACATATATTTT. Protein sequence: CASSQDGDRTHIYF.